Each of the 27 T cell receptor beta chains below was sequenced from the same sample in a study of cytomegalovirus exposure and HLA in healthy donors. Primers for the PCR totalled 60 Vbeta and 13 Jbeta. Clones were read by immunoSEQ multiplex PCR, and TCRdb kept only the in-frame ones, dropping some. This sample yields under 150,000 clones, of which roughly 80% are seen a single time; roughly 4% belongs to the top ten. Material: PBMCs. These receptors originate from a woman in her 40s in good health and CMV-seronegative.

In this sample, this clone turned up a few times. Compared with germline, one end of the junction differs, possibly owing to a read error. V and J are TRBV7-9 and TRBJ2-3; D possibly corresponds to TRBD2 (7 bases). CDR3 length: 15 amino acids. Germline V lookup: CDR1 SEHNR, CDR2 FQNEAQ (reference sequence). CDR3: CSSSPTEGGGDTQYF. In DNA form, the CDR3 reads TGTTCCAGCAGCCCCACCGAGGGGGGAGGGGATACGCAGTATTTT.

The V and J genes are TRBV9 and TRBJ2-1; the match to TRBD2 covers 13 bases. Germline V lookup: CDR1 SGDLS, CDR2 YYNGEE. The CDR3 extends over 17 amino acids. Germline trimming cut 6 bases from V and 0 bases from J; bases unmatched to any gene: 6. The CDR3 protein is CASTLGTSGDSYNEQFF. DNA for the CDR3: TGTGCCAGCACCCTGGGGACTAGCGGGGACTCCTACAATGAGCAGTTCTTC. The full variable domain, completed using reference TRBV9 and TRBJ2-1, is DSGVTQTPKHLITATGQRVTLRCSPRSGDLSVYWYQQSLDQGLQFLIQYYNGEERAKGNILERFSAQQFPDLHSELNLSSLELGDSALYFCASTLGTSGDSYNEQFFGPGTRLTVL.

The chain links TRBV6-1 to TRBJ1-1; D may be TRBD1 (5 bases). The CDR3 length is 14 residues. V shed 4 bases and J shed 4 bases, with 13 bases lying between them. Germline V gene lookup returns CDR1 MNHNS and CDR2 SASEGT. CDR3 DNA sequence: TGTGCCAGCAGTGTCGCGGGGGGAGGCACTGAAGCTTTCTTT. Protein product: CASSVAGGGTEAFF.

This chain uses TRBV7-9 with TRBJ2-7, with TRBD1 identical over 9 bases. The CDR3 spans 14 residues. Trimming took 5 bases from V and 3 from J; bases not matched to a gene: 5. CDR1 and CDR2 (germline): SEHNR, FQNEAQ (reference sequence). CDR3 loop: CASSGPGQGYEQYF. DNA for the CDR3: TGTGCCAGCAGCGGACCGGGACAGGGCTACGAGCAGTACTTC.

This clone showed up just once. The chain carries TRBV6-1 and TRBJ2-1, with TRBD2 as a possible D gene (5 bases). Between the trimmed V and J ends, which lost 0 bases and 0 bases, there was a span of 6 bases. The CDR3 runs 15 residues. CDR1 is MNHNS and CDR2 is SASEGT in the germline V gene. The CDR3 DNA is TGTGCCAGCAGTGAAGCAGGGAGCTCCTACAATGAGCAGTTCTTC. This gives the protein CASSEAGSSYNEQFF.

This clone was observed a handful of times. The rearrangement links TRBV28 to TRBJ1-1; no clear D. From germline, CDR1 is MDHEN and CDR2 SYDVKM. CDR3 length: 13 amino acids. The V gene lost 6 bases and the J gene lost 6 bases, with 14 bases spanning the gap. The CDR3 nucleotides read TGTGCCAGCAGCTTAGCGGGTTGGGCTGAAGCTTTCTTT. Its translation: CASSLAGWAEAFF.

The rearrangement joins TRBV7-2 to TRBJ2-1, with 8 nucleotides matching TRBD2. Trimming at V came to 6 bases and at J to 4 bases, leaving 8 bases not matched to a gene. There are 15 residues in the CDR3. The V gene's germline CDR1 is SGHTA and CDR2 FQGNSA. For the CDR3, the DNA is TGTGCCAGCAGATCCAGCGGGAGAAGATACAATGAGCAGTTCTTC. Its protein is CASRSSGRRYNEQFF.

This clone was detected once. This sequence joins TRBV15 and TRBJ2-5; 9 bases agree with TRBD2. This CDR3 has 18 residues. From germline, CDR1 is LNHNV and CDR2 YYDKDF (reference sequence). V shed 0 bases, J shed 0 bases, and the junction held 8 bases outside the gene matches. CDR3 DNA: TGTGCCACCAGCAGAGATCTAGCGGGGTCCCCGTACCAAGAGACCCAGTACTTC. This encodes CATSRDLAGSPYQETQYF.

This chain links TRBV7-8 with TRBJ1-5; 9 nucleotides line up with TRBD1. Germline assignment: CDR1 SGHVS and CDR2 FQNEAQ. J was trimmed by 0 bases and V by 6 bases; bases with no gene match: 6. The CDR3 consists of 16 residues. The CDR3 region is CASRRGQGYSNQPQHF. CDR3 nucleotide sequence: TGTGCCAGCAGACGAGGACAGGGGTATAGCAATCAGCCCCAGCATTTT.

This chain links TRBV7-2 with TRBJ1-6; 7 nucleotides align to TRBD1. The CDR3 has 14 residues. Germline CDR1 and CDR2: SGHTA and FQGNSA. J was trimmed by 3 bases and V by 5 bases; bases with no gene match: 1. The CDR3 sequence is CASSGDSYNSPLHF. CDR3 coding DNA: TGTGCCAGCAGCGGGGACAGCTATAATTCACCCCTCCACTTT.

The chain couples TRBV6-6 to TRBJ2-1; TRBD1 might be the D (5 bases). Germline loops: CDR1 MNHNY, CDR2 SVGAGI (reference sequence). Trimming removed 7 bases from V and 7 bases from J, with 20 bases in between. The CDR3 consists of 15 residues. CDR3 bases: TGTGCCAGCAACTACCTAGACAGCCCTGGGAATGAGCAGTTCTTC. Translation gives CASNYLDSPGNEQFF.

This chain connects TRBV7-9 to TRBJ2-1; TRBD2 agrees at 10 bases. V gave up 3 bases and J gave up 5 bases; unmatched junction bases: 4. Per germline, CDR1 SEHNR and CDR2 FQNEAQ (reference sequence). The CDR3 is 15 residues long. CDR3: CASSFQAGGNNEQFF. The CDR3, as DNA: TGTGCCAGCAGCTTTCAAGCGGGGGGGAACAATGAGCAGTTCTTC.

Worth noting for this clone: Sequence at one end of the junction differs from germline and may be a read error. This CDR3 reads CSSSETSGATDTQYF. Written as DNA, the CDR3 is TGTTCCAGCAGTGAAACTAGCGGGGCTACAGATACGCAGTATTTT. The chain couples TRBV2 to TRBJ2-3; TRBD2 aligns across 10 bases. This CDR3 comprises 15 residues. Germline V CDR1 and CDR2: SNHLY, FYNNEI.

The chain employs TRBV9 and TRBJ2-1, with D possibly TRBD2 on 5 matching bases. Germline CDR1 SGDLS, CDR2 YYNGEE. V gave up 0 bases and J gave up 4 bases, with 8 bases separating them. The CDR3 runs to 14 residues. CDR3 coding DNA: TGTGCCAGCAGCGTAGGACTACCTTACAATGAGCAGTTCTTC. Its protein is CASSVGLPYNEQFF.

This sequence joins TRBV7-9 and TRBJ2-2; 10 bases map to TRBD2. The V segment lost 4 bases and the J segment 8 bases; nucleotides outside the gene matches: 10. The CDR3 contains 16 residues. Germline V gene data show CDR1 as SEHNR and CDR2 as FQNEAQ (reference sequence). In DNA form, the CDR3 reads TGTGCCAGCAGCTCAAGACTAGCGGGTTCGTGGGGGGAGCTGTTTTTT. Amino acid sequence: CASSSRLAGSWGELFF.

As regards this clone: Other DNA sequences in this specimen translate into the identical CDR3. This rearrangement joins TRBV5-1 to TRBJ2-6; 7 bases map to TRBD2. The V segment lost 4 bases and the J segment 0 bases; nucleotides outside the gene matches: 4. Per germline, CDR1 SGHRS and CDR2 YFSETQ. There are 16 residues in the CDR3. The CDR3 sequence is CASSLGGSSGANVLTF. Written as DNA, the CDR3 is TGCGCCAGCAGCCTAGGCGGGAGCTCTGGGGCCAACGTCCTGACTTTC.

This chain links TRBV6-5 with TRBJ1-2; TRBD1 might be the D (6 bases). CDR3 length: 14 residues. Trimming stripped 7 bases from V and 2 bases from J, with 14 bases between. The germline gives CDR1 MNHEY, CDR2 SVGAGI. In DNA, the CDR3 is TGTGCCAGCACCGCGGACAGCTCCAACTATGGCTACACCTTC. Amino acid sequence: CASTADSSNYGYTF.

The rearrangement links TRBV27 to TRBJ2-2; 7 positions match TRBD2. The CDR3 covers 18 residues. V lost 3 bases, J lost 1 base, and 11 bases stayed unmatched. CDR1 and CDR2 (germline): MNHEY, SMNVEV (reference sequence). The CDR3 nucleotides read TGTGCCAGCAGTTTGACCGGGAGGATGGGTTGGAACACCGGGGAGCTGTTTTTT. Protein sequence: CASSLTGRMGWNTGELFF.

This chain connects TRBV7-9 to TRBJ1-1; D call uncertain. There are 14 residues in the CDR3. Looked up from germline, CDR1 is SEHNR and CDR2 is FQNEAQ (reference sequence). Trimming shortened V by 0 bases and J by 1 base, and 6 bases separated the two germline ends. The CDR3 is CASSLALANTEAFF. The CDR3 region has the DNA TGTGCCAGCAGCTTAGCCCTGGCGAACACTGAAGCTTTCTTT.

The chain has TRBV9 and TRBJ1-4; TRBD1 aligns across 9 bases. The CDR3 length is 15 residues. Germline V lookup: CDR1 SGDLS, CDR2 YYNGEE. Germline trimming cut 4 bases from V and 7 bases from J; bases unmatched to any gene: 8. CDR3 bases: TGTGCCAGCAGCCTAAACCCGGGACAGGGTGAAAAACTGTTTTTT. Its protein is CASSLNPGQGEKLFF.

This clone is a singleton in its sample. V is TRBV4-2 and J is TRBJ1-2, with D tentatively TRBD1 (6 bases). The CDR3 consists of 13 residues. Per germline, CDR1 LGHNA and CDR2 YNFKEQ. V lost 4 bases and J lost 3, with 9 bases in between. CDR3 sequence reads: CASSPQGYYGYTF. CDR3 nucleotides: TGTGCCAGCAGCCCACAGGGATACTATGGCTACACCTTC.

The V call is TRBV5-6, the J call TRBJ2-6; 9 bases map to TRBD2. Germline CDR1 SGHDT, CDR2 YYEEEE. The V and J ends lost 1 base and 0 bases, in that order; junction bases with no gene match: 5. CDR3 length equals 18 residues. The CDR3 sequence is CASSLWLAGNSGANVLTF. The CDR3 coding sequence is TGTGCCAGCAGCTTGTGGCTAGCGGGGAACTCTGGGGCCAACGTCCTGACTTTC.

V is TRBV9 and J is TRBJ2-2; 7 nucleotides agree with TRBD1. V shed 1 base, J shed 4 bases, and the junction held 7 bases outside the gene matches. Germline V gene lookup returns CDR1 SGDLS and CDR2 YYNGEE. CDR3 length: 16 amino acids. The CDR3 DNA reads as TGTGCCAGCAGCGTAACGGGACAGCTACTCACCGGGGAGCTGTTTTTT. Its translation is CASSVTGQLLTGELFF.

This clone occurred a few times. This sequence joins TRBV23-1 and TRBJ1-3; D not resolved. TRBV23-1 is classed as an ORF, of uncertain function. The ends were cut back, 0 bases at V and 2 bases at J, with 17 bases in the middle. The CDR3 runs 18 residues. This CDR3 reads CASSQSRFKPRAGNTIYF. CDR3 DNA: TGCGCCAGCAGTCAATCGAGGTTTAAGCCCCGGGCTGGAAACACCATATATTTT.

The rearrangement joins TRBV4-1 to TRBJ2-7, with 11 bases lining up with TRBD1. CDR3 size: 15 residues. The V gene's germline CDR1 is MGHRA and CDR2 YSYEKL. The J segment lost 7 bases and the V segment lost 3 bases, leaving 8 bases of the junction unmatched. This chain's CDR3 is CASSQEGQGAREQYF. The CDR3 bases are TGCGCCAGCAGCCAGGAAGGACAGGGGGCGCGTGAGCAGTACTTC.

This clone has only a few counts. The chain uses TRBV28 and TRBJ2-6; TRBD2 matches at 9 bases. Germline-derived CDR1 and CDR2 are MDHEN and SYDVKM. The CDR3 runs 18 residues. The V and J ends lost 6 bases and 1 base, in that order; junction bases with no gene match: 10. The CDR3: CASRRTAGGASGANVLTF. The CDR3 DNA follows: TGTGCCAGCAGGAGAACGGCGGGAGGGGCTTCTGGGGCCAACGTCCTGACTTTC. Full variable domain (rest looked up from reference TRBV28 and TRBJ2-6): DVKVTQSSRYLVKRTGEKVFLECVQDMDHENMFWYRQDPGLGLRLIYFSYDVKMKEKGDIPEGYSVSREKKERFSLILESASTNQTSMYLCASRRTAGGASGANVLTFGAGSRLTVL.

The chain uses TRBV28 and TRBJ2-3; TRBD2 matches at 7 bases. V gave up 2 bases and J gave up 0 bases; unmatched junction bases: 2. This CDR3 is 15 amino acids long. CDR1 and CDR2 from the germline V gene are MDHEN and SYDVKM. The CDR3 reads CASSLVSGSTDTQYF. CDR3 bases: TGTGCCAGCAGTTTAGTTAGCGGGAGCACAGATACGCAGTATTTT.